This TCR beta chain was identified during a study of cytomegalovirus exposure and HLA in healthy donors. On this clone: Antigen unknown.

Measured with immunoSEQ multiplex PCR; TCRdb has only the in-frame clones, and not every one. The sample yields 120,000 or so clones, roughly 95% seen once. Study observations and caveats: Among TCR beta chains, those listed as cytomegalovirus-associated numbered over 150.

After removal of 11 bases from V and 4 bases from J, the junction contained 7 bases not matched to a gene. Germline CDR1 and CDR2: WSHSY and SAAADI. This CDR3 has 13 amino acids. The origin of this receptor is a young man in good health and CMV-seronegative. Sequenced sample: PBMCs. V and J are TRBV10-2 and TRBJ2-1; TRBD2 agrees at 8 bases. CDR3 coding DNA: TGCGCCTCCGCAACTAGCGGTTACAATGAGCAGTTCTTC. Translated: CASATSGYNEQFF.